One TCR beta chain is described in this entry. Its cognate antigen is unknown. The sample originates from a study of T cell responses to AZD1222 COVID-19 vaccine. Study-level findings and limits: Baseline antibody screening turned up just five to seven seropositive AZD1222 recipients. Among spike-specific TCRs, nearly half reportedly target unmutated variant regions. Clonal diversity may have been underestimated in mostly white British donors.

Profiling relied on immunoSEQ multiplex PCR, and the TCRdb table lists in-frame clones only, not all of them. The sample records 150,000 to 200,000 clones, about nine tenths being singletons. Source: peripheral blood, taken on day 0 of MenACWY control vaccination. This clonotype was sampled from an adult in good health.

CDR3: CASSSTGGHQETQYF. The CDR3 region has the DNA TGTGCCAGCAGCTCGACAGGGGGTCATCAAGAGACCCAGTACTTC. The chain combines TRBV11-2 with TRBJ2-5; 9 bases are a match to TRBD1. The germline V gene encodes CDR1 SGHAT and CDR2 FQNNGV. This CDR3 has 15 amino acids. V shed 4 bases and J 2 bases; nucleotides not matched to a gene: 5.